These 4 T cell receptor beta chains share one sample of origin, sequenced in a study of technical replicates of blood from several donors. Here immunoSEQ multiplex PCR was the method, and the copy in TCRdb shows in-frame clones only, minus some. The sample consists of roughly 60,000 clones, 80% to 90% of them appearing once. The sequenced sample was PBMCs. The receptors were gathered from a human donor in good health. Some clones in this sample may be carry-over from other donors' samples.

The genes are TRBV5-1 and TRBJ2-3; D is ambiguous. The CDR3 runs 14 residues. V lost 0 bases and J lost 0, with 5 bases in between. Germline V lookup: CDR1 SGHRS, CDR2 YFSETQ. The CDR3 sequence: CASSLEPSTDTQYF. The CDR3 coding sequence is TGCGCCAGCAGCTTGGAGCCAAGCACAGATACGCAGTATTTT.

This clone was found once. The rearrangement uses TRBV6-4 and TRBJ1-6; no clear D gene. CDR1 is MRHNA and CDR2 is SNTAGT in the germline V gene. The CDR3 covers 14 residues. Between the trimmed V and J ends, which lost 7 bases and 6 bases, there was a span of 13 bases. The CDR3 nucleotides are TGTGCCAGCAATCCCTCCGCCGGTAATTCACCCCTCCACTTT. This gives the protein CASNPSAGNSPLHF.

This clone was seen only once. The rearrangement links TRBV10-3 to TRBJ1-1, with 8 bases that match TRBD1. This CDR3 spans 14 amino acids. J gave up 0 bases and V 6 bases, and 3 bases lay outside the gene matches. Germline V gives CDR1 ENHRY, CDR2 SYGVKD. The CDR3 reads CAIRRGQVNTEAFF. The CDR3 coding sequence is TGTGCCATCAGGAGGGGACAGGTGAACACTGAAGCTTTCTTT.

This rearrangement joins TRBV11-2 to TRBJ2-5; the D gene is possibly TRBD2 (6 bases). V was trimmed by 5 bases and J by 5 bases, leaving 21 bases between them. Germline CDR1 and CDR2: SGHAT and FQNNGV. This CDR3 comprises 16 residues. For the CDR3, the DNA is TGTGCCAGCAGCCCCTCCGGTGGGGGGTACGGTGAGACCCAGTACTTC. Protein product: CASSPSGGGYGETQYF.